This paragraph reports one TCR beta chain. Authors' analysis steps: The authors estimated nucleated cell counts from reference gene primer amplification. Produced via immunoSEQ multiplex PCR; TCRdb's table is partial and in-frame only. V and J calls and clone size are those listed in that table; D and trimming were worked out from the DNA. In the table there are approximately 50,000 clones, 75% to 90% of which are singletons. This specimen belongs to a study of blood T cell repertoires in COVID-19. Looking at the study overall: COVID-19 samples from acute and convalescent phases originated in the United States, Italy and Spain. The cDNA or gDNA used as material had been derived from T cells, B-cell-depleted T cells, or PBMCs.

V shed 1 base and J shed 4 bases, with 12 bases lying between them. This CDR3 comprises 15 residues. Germline-derived CDR1 and CDR2 are SGDLS and YYNGEE. The TCR originated in a human donor in a cohort sampled during active COVID-19. This chain joins TRBV9 and TRBJ2-1; TRBD1 might be the D (7 bases). The sequencing input was peripheral blood. The CDR3 loop reads CASSVRPGGYNEQFF. The CDR3 DNA follows: TGTGCCAGCAGCGTAAGGCCAGGGGGGTACAATGAGCAGTTCTTC.